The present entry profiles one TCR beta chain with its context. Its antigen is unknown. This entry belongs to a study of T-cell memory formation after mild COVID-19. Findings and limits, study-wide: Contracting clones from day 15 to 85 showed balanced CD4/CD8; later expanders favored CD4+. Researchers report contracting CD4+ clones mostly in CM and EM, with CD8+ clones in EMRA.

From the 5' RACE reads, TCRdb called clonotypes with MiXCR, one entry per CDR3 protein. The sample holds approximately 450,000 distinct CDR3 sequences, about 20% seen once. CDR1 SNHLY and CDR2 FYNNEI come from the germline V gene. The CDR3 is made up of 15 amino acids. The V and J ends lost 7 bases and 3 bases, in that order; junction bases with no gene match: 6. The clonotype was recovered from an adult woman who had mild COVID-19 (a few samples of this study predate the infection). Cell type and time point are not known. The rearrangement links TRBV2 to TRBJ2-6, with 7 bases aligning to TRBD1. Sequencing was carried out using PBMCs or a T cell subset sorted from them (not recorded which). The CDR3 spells CASNRGGGGANVLTF. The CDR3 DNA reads TGTGCCAGCAACCGAGGGGGCGGTGGGGCCAACGTCCTGACTTTC.